The clone carrying this T cell receptor beta chain was seen repeatedly, ten times or more. The antigen is undetermined. The V gene end was trimmed by 6 bases and the J gene end by 10 bases; junction bases not matched to a gene: 10. The CDR3 extends over 13 amino acids. The source material, RNA transcripts, was used to amplify TCR beta CDR3 regions. HTBI primers were the set used in a first-round RT-PCR of the TCR CDR3. A single record per CDR3 protein comes from TCRdb applying MiXCR to the multiplex PCR reads. The table lists roughly 650,000 distinct CDR3 sequences, around 16% of them singletons. The data stem from a study of T cells in Graves' hyperthyroidism and ophthalmopathy. Study information: Before treatment of any kind, peripheral blood was taken at initial diagnosis. General study points: Onset of ophthalmopathy came a median roughly 6 months after the model predicted it.

The receptor comes from a woman aged 35 to 49 with Graves' ophthalmopathy. The sequenced sample was blood. This sequence joins TRBV12-3 or TRBV12-4 and TRBJ1-1; TRBD1 matches at 8 bases. In DNA form, the CDR3 reads TGTGCCAGCAGCTGGGGACAGGCCTTTGGAGCTTTCTTT. Translating gives CASSWGQAFGAFF.